Only a few counts were recorded for the clone carrying this T cell receptor beta chain. Researchers prepared the TCRbeta library using unique molecular identifiers, the study reports. In TCRdb, the PCR reads were re-called with MiXCR into one record per CDR3 protein. This sample yields about 400,000 distinct CDR3 sequences, of which just over 20% are seen a single time; 3.8% belongs to the top ten. These data are taken from a study of T-cell reconstitution after alpha-beta-depleted transplantation in children. The CDR3 sequence is 14 residues long. Trimming at V came to 6 bases and at J to 6 bases, leaving 10 bases not matched to a gene.

The sequence was obtained from a human donor who donated a stem cell graft to a child with acute myeloid leukemia. Source: PBMCs from the stem cell graft donor, taken from the stem cell graft. The chain employs TRBV12-3 or TRBV12-4 and TRBJ1-2; TRBD1 matches at 7 bases. The CDR3 DNA sequence: TGTGCCAGCAGACCACCGACAGGGTCGGATGGCTACACCTTC. Translating it yields CASRPPTGSDGYTF.